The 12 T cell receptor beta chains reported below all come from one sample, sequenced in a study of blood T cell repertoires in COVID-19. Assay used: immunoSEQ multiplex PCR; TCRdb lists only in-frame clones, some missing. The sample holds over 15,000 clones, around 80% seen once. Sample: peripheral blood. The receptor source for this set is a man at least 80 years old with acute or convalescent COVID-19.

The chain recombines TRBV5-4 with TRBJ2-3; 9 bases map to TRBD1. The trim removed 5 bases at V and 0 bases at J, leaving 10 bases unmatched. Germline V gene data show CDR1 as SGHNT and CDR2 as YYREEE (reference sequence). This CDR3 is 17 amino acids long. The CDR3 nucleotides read TGTGCCAGCAGACCTAACGGACAGGGGACCAGCACAGATACGCAGTATTTT. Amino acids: CASRPNGQGTSTDTQYF.

DNA of the CDR3: TGTGCCAGCAGCGTAGGCGAGGGAAACACCATATATTTT. Residues: CASSVGEGNTIYF. The chain has TRBV9 and TRBJ1-3; D call uncertain. Germline loops: CDR1 SGDLS, CDR2 YYNGEE. V was trimmed by 0 bases and J by 4 bases, leaving 5 bases between them. CDR3 length: 13 amino acids.

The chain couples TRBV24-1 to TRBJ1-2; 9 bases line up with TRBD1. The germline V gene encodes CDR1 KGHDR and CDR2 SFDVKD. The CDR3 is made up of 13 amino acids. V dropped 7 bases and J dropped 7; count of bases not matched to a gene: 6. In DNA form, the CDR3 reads TGTGCCACCAGACCGGGACAGGGAGGTGGCTACACCTTC. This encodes CATRPGQGGGYTF.

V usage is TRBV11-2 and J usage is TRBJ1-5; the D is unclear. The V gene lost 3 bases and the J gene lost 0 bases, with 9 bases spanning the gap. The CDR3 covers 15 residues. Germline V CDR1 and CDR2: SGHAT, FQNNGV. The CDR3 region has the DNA TGTGCCAGCAGCTTGGGCAGGAATAGCAATCAGCCCCAGCATTTT. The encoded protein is CASSLGRNSNQPQHF.

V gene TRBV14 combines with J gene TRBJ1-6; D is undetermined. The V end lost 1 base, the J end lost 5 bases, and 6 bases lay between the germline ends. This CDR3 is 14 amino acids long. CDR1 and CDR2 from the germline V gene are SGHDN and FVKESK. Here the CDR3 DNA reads TGTGCCAGCAGCCAAGGACTGCATAATTCACCCCTCCACTTT. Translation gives CASSQGLHNSPLHF.

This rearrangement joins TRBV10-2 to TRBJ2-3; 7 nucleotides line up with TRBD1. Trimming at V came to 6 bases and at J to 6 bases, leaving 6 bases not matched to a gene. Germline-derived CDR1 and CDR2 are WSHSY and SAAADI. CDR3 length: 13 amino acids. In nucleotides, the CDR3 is TGCGCCAGCAGCGACAGGGAGTGGGATACGCAGTATTTT. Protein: CASSDREWDTQYF.

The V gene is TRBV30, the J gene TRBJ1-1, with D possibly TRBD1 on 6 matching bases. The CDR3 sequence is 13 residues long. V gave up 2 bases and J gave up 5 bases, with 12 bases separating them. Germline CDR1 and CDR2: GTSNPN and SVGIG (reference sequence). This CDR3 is CAWSTHQGTEAFF. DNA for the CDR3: TGTGCCTGGAGTACACACCAGGGGACTGAAGCTTTCTTT. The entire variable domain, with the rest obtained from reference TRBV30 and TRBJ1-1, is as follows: SQTIHQWPATLVQPVGSPLSLECTVEGTSNPNLYWYRQAAGRGLQLLFYSVGIGQISSEVPQNLSASRPQDRQFILSSKKLLLSDSGFYLCAWSTHQGTEAFFGQGTRLTVV.

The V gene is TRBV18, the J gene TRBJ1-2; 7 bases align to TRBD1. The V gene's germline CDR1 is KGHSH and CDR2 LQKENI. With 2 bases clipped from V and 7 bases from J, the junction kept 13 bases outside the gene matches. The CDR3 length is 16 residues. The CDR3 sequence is CASSPVILTGSSGYTF. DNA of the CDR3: TGTGCCAGCTCACCAGTAATCTTGACAGGGTCGAGTGGCTACACCTTC.

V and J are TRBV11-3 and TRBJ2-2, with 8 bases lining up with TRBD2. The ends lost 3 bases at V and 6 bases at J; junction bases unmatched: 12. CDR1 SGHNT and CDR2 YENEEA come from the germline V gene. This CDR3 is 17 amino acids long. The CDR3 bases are TGTGCCAGCAGCTTCTCAGCCAGCGGGGGATCTCCCGGGGAGCTGTTTTTT. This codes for CASSFSASGGSPGELFF.

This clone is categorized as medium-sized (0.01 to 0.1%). The CDR3 DNA follows: TGTGCCAGCAGTGACTACAGGGGGCTGTTGGAAAACACCATATATTTT. Translated: CASSDYRGLLENTIYF. The chain uses TRBV6-4 and TRBJ1-3; 9 nucleotides match TRBD1. This CDR3 is 16 amino acids long. Germline CDR1 MRHNA, CDR2 SNTAGT. With 1 base clipped from V and 6 bases from J, the junction kept 7 bases outside the gene matches.

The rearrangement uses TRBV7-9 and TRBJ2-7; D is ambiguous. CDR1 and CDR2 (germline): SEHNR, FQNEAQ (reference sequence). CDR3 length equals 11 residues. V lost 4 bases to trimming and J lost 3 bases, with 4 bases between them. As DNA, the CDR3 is TGTGCCAGCAGCTACTTCTACGAGCAGTACTTC. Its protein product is CASSYFYEQYF.

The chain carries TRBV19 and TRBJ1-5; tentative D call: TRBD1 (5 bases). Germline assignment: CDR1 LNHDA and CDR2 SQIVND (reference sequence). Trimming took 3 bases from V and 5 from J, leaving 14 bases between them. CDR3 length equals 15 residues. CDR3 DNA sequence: TGTGCCAGTAGTATTAGAAGGGGTCCCGATCAGCCCCAGCATTTT. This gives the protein CASSIRRGPDQPQHF. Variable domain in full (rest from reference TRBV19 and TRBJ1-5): DGGITQSPKYLFRKEGQNVTLSCEQNLNHDAMYWYRQDPGQGLRLIYYSQIVNDFQKGDIAEGYSVSREKKESFPLTVTSAQKNPTAFYLCASSIRRGPDQPQHFGDGTRLSIL.